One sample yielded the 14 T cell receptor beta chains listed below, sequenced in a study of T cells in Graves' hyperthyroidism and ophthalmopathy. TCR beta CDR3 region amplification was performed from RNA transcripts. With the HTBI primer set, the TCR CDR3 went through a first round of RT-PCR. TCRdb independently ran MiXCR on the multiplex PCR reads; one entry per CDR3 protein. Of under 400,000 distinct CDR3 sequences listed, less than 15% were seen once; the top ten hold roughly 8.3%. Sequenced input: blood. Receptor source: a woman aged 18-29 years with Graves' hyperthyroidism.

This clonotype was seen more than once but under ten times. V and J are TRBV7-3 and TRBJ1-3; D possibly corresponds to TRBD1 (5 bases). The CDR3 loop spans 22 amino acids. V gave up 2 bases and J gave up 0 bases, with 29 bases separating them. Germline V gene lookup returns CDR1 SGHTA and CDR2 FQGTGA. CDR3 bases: TGTGCCAGCAGCTTAGGAAGGCGACAGCTTAGAGGCCCCCCTAGCTCTGGAAACACCATATATTTT. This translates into CASSLGRRQLRGPPSSGNTIYF. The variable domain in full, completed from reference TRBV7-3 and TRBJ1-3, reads GAGVSQTPSNKVTEKGKYVELRCDPISGHTALYWYRQSLGQGPEFLIYFQGTGAADDSGLPNDRFFAVRPEGSVSTLKIQRTERGDSAVYLCASSLGRRQLRGPPSSGNTIYFGEGSWLTVV.

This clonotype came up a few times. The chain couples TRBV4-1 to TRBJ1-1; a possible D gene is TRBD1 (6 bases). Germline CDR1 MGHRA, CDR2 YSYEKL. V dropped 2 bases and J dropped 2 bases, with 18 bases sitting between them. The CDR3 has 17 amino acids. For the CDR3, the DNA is TGCGCCAGCAGCCAACCCCTCAGGACAGCCATTAACACTGAAGCTTTCTTT. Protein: CASSQPLRTAINTEAFF.

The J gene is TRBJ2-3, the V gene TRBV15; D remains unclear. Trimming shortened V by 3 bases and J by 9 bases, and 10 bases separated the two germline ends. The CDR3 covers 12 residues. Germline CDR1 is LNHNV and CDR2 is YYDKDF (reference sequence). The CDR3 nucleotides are TGTGCCACCAGCAGGGGCAGAAGCACGCAGTATTTT. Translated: CATSRGRSTQYF.

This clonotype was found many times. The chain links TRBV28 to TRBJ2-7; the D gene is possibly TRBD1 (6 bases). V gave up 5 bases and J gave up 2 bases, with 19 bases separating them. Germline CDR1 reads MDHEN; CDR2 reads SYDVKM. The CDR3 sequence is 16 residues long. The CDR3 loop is CASSLIEPGQTYEQYF. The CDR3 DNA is TGTGCCAGCAGTCTTATCGAGCCTGGACAGACCTACGAGCAGTACTTC.

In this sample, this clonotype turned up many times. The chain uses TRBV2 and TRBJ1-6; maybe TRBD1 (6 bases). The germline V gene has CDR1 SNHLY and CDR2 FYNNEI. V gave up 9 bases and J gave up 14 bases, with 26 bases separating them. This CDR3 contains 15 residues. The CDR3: CARAGTQGPAEALHF. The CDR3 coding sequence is TGTGCCAGGGCGGGAACGCAGGGGCCCGCTGAGGCCCTCCACTTT.

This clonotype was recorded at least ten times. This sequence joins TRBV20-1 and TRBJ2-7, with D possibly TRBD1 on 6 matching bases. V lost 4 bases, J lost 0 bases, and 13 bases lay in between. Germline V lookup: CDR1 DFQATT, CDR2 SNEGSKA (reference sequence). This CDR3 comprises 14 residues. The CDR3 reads CSATAWTASYEQYF. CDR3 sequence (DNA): TGCAGTGCTACGGCTTGGACAGCCTCCTACGAGCAGTACTTC.

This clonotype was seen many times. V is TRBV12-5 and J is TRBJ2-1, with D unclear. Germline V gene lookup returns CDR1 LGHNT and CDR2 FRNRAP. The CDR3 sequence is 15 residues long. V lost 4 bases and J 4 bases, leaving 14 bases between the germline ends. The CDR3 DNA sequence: TGTGCTAGTGGTTCCCACGGAGTAGGATACAATGAGCAGTTCTTC. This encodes CASGSHGVGYNEQFF.

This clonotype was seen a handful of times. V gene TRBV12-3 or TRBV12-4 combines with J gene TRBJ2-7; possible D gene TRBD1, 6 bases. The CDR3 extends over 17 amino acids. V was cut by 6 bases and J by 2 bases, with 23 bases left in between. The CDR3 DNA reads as TGTGCCAGCAGCCAAATGGGATCCGGACAGTTCGCCTACGAGCAGTACTTC. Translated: CASSQMGSGQFAYEQYF.

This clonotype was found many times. In DNA form, the CDR3 reads TGTGCCACCCTGCAGGGGAACACCGGGGAGCTGTTTTTT. Translating it yields CATLQGNTGELFF. This chain links TRBV28 with TRBJ2-2; TRBD1 might be the D (5 bases). Trimming pared 10 bases from V and 1 base from J, leaving 10 bases between. This CDR3 is 13 amino acids long. Per the germline V gene, CDR1 is MDHEN and CDR2 is SYDVKM. Filled out from reference TRBV28 and TRBJ2-2, the complete variable domain reads DVKVTQSSRYLVKRTGEKVFLECVQDMDHENMFWYRQDPGLGLRLIYFSYDVKMKEKGDIPEGYSVSREKKERFSLILESASTNQTSMYLCATLQGNTGELFFGEGSRLTVL.

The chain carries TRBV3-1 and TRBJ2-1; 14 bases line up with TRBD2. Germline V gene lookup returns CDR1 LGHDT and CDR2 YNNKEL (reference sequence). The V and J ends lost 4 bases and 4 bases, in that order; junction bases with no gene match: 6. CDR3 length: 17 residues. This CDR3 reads CASSLQTSGGGYNEQFF. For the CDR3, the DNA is TGTGCCAGCAGCCTCCAGACTAGCGGGGGGGGATACAATGAGCAGTTCTTC.

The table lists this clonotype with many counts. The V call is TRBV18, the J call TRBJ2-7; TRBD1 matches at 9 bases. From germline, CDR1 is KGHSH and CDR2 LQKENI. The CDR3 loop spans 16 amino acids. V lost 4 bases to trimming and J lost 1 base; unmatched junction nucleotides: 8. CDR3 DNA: TGTGCCAGCTCACGACCGGGACAGGGCCCTTCCTACGAGCAGTACTTC. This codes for CASSRPGQGPSYEQYF.

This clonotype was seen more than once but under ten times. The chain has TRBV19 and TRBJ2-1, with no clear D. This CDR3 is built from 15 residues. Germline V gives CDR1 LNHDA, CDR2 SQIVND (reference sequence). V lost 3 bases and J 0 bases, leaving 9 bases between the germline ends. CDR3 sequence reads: CASSIEPRSYNEQFF. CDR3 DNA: TGTGCCAGTAGTATCGAGCCTCGCTCCTACAATGAGCAGTTCTTC.

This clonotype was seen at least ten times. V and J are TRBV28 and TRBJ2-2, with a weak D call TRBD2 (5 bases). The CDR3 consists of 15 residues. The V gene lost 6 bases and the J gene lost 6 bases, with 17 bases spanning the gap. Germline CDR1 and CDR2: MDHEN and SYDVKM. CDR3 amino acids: CASSLRSGYAGELFF. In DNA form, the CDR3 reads TGTGCCAGCAGCCTCCGTTCGGGATACGCCGGGGAGCTGTTTTTT. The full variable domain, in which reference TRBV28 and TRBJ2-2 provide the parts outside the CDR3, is DVKVTQSSRYLVKRTGEKVFLECVQDMDHENMFWYRQDPGLGLRLIYFSYDVKMKEKGDIPEGYSVSREKKERFSLILESASTNQTSMYLCASSLRSGYAGELFFGEGSRLTVL.

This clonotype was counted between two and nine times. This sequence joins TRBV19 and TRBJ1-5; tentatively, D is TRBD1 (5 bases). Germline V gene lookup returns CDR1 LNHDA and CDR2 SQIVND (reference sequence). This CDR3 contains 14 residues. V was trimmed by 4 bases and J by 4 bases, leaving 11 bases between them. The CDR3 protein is CASSTVQGNQPQHF. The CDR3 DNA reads TGTGCCAGTAGTACCGTTCAGGGAAATCAGCCCCAGCATTTT. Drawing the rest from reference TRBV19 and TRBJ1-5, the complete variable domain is DGGITQSPKYLFRKEGQNVTLSCEQNLNHDAMYWYRQDPGQGLRLIYYSQIVNDFQKGDIAEGYSVSREKKESFPLTVTSAQKNPTAFYLCASSTVQGNQPQHFGDGTRLSIL.